Sequencing of this TCR beta chain was carried out in a study of identical twins. Each CDR3 protein gets one entry after TCRdb re-called the 5' RACE reads with MiXCR. The table shows under 900,000 distinct CDR3 sequences, with 12% occurring only once. The length of the CDR3 is 12 residues. CDR1 is MDHEN, CDR2 SYDVKM, per germline. The ends were cut back, 4 bases at V and 9 bases at J, with 12 bases in the middle. The data were also submitted as part of a second study, on yellow fever vaccine responses in identical twins.

The chain uses TRBV28 and TRBJ2-5; tentative D call: TRBD2 (5 bases). This TCR was sampled from a woman in her late teens or twenties in good health. The material sequenced was PBMCs. CDR3 in amino acids: CASSSGLVSQYF. CDR3 bases: TGTGCCAGCAGTTCGGGGTTAGTTTCCCAGTACTTC.